By share of the sample, the clone carrying this T cell receptor beta chain is medium-sized (0.01 to 0.1%). The data were taken from a study of T cells in Graves' hyperthyroidism and ophthalmopathy. Overall study: The initial diagnosis was the point when peripheral blood was collected, ahead of any treatment.

Per the germline V gene, CDR1 is SNHLY and CDR2 is FYNNEI. The CDR3 extends over 15 amino acids. Trimming pared 5 bases from V and 0 bases from J, leaving 14 bases between. Researchers took RNA transcripts and amplified the TCR beta CDR3 regions from them. Carried out on the TCR CDR3, a first-round RT-PCR used the HTBI primer set. One entry per CDR3 protein, called by TCRdb with MiXCR from the multiplex PCR reads. The sample has roughly 38,000 distinct CDR3 sequences, about 50% seen once; the top ten hold about 6.2%. The chain carries TRBV2 and TRBJ2-7; D unclear. The sequencing input was blood. The sequence was collected from a woman aged 45-59 years with Graves' hyperthyroidism that later progressed to Graves' ophthalmopathy. This chain's CDR3 is CASSTGQSRSYEQYF. In DNA, the CDR3 is TGTGCCAGCAGTACTGGCCAGTCGCGCTCCTACGAGCAGTACTTC.